This T cell receptor (beta chain) derives from a study of T cells after yellow fever vaccination. Whole-study results and caveats: Relatively few clonotypes were ones that appeared in both CD4 and CD8 compartments. High-abundance clonotypes from the bulk population could contaminate FACS-sorted repertoires.

The length of the CDR3 is 13 residues. CDR1 is DFQATT and CDR2 is SNEGSKA in the germline V gene (reference sequence). V lost 3 bases, J lost 4 bases, and 12 bases lay in between. Template switching by 5'RACE produced TCR cDNA, adding a universal primer site and UMIs. From the 5' RACE reads, TCRdb called clonotypes with MiXCR, one entry per CDR3 protein. Among 46,000 or so distinct CDR3 sequences listed, 5% to 7% were seen once. In this sample, this clonotype turned up many times. The receptor was derived from a man aged 25 to 45 who received the YFV17D yellow fever vaccine. The sample consisted of PBMCs, either bulk or a sorted T-cell subset (CD4+, CD8+, memory, or dextramer-sorted; not recorded which), taken 45 days after the yellow fever booster vaccination. This chain joins TRBV20-1 and TRBJ1-1; TRBD1 is a possible D gene (5 bases). This CDR3 is CSASGGAITEAFF. The CDR3, as DNA: TGCAGTGCTAGCGGAGGGGCGATCACTGAAGCTTTCTTT.